This T cell receptor (beta chain) was identified in a study of blood T cell repertoires in COVID-19. Study-level background: Acute-phase and convalescent COVID-19 samples originated in the United States, Italy and Spain. Sources were T cells, B-cell-depleted T cells, or PBMCs; the material itself was cDNA or gDNA.

Profiled with immunoSEQ multiplex PCR; TCRdb holds only in-frame clones, not every one. The repertoire holds around 41,000 clones, with over 90% as singletons. Germline V gives CDR1 SGHRS, CDR2 YFSETQ. The V gene end was trimmed by 5 bases and the J gene end by 4 bases; junction bases not matched to a gene: 15. The CDR3 is 17 amino acids. This TCR was sampled from a human donor in a cohort sampled during active COVID-19. The gene calls are TRBV5-1 and TRBJ2-1, with TRBD2 matching 7 bases. The sequenced sample was peripheral blood. Here the CDR3 DNA reads TGCGCCAGCAGTAAAGGTTTAGGTAGCGGGTCGTACAATGAGCAGTTCTTC. Translation: CASSKGLGSGSYNEQFF.